Listed below are T cell receptor beta chains from one sample, sequenced in a study of response to subunit inactivated influenza vaccine. TCRdb redid the calling of the RT-PCR reads with MiXCR, one entry per CDR3 protein. Of about 520,000 distinct CDR3 sequences in the sample, about 25% were seen once. The input for sequencing was CD4+ T cells sorted from PBMCs, taken about 5 days after vaccination. The source is a man between 45 and 60 years old who received an inactivated influenza vaccine. The CDR3 runs from the conserved cysteine through the conserved F or W. Size is stated for part of the rows, as once, few or many counts, or as a class when the clone is expanded.

TRBV19	NA	12	TRBJ2-2	CASSIGTGELFF
TRBV4-2	few	15	TRBJ1-2	CASSQGDSLNYGYTF
TRBV28	many	12	TRBJ2-7	CASSLTGYEQYF
TRBV5-5	NA	16	TRBJ2-6	CASGPTGIRGANVLTF
TRBV12-3/TRBV12-4	many	15	TRBJ2-4	CASSQLGTGGYIQYF
TRBV20-1	NA	13	TRBJ2-7	CSASSQGSYEQYF
TRBV20-1	few	12	TRBJ2-4	CSARAPMDIQYF
TRBV28	few	15	TRBJ2-5	CASTRTGSIQETQYF
TRBV4-3	NA	13	TRBJ1-1	CASSRSGVGGAFF
TRBV11-2	few	16	TRBJ2-7	CASSYSGTGGYYEQYF
TRBV7-2	few	16	TRBJ2-2	CASSFFGGQNTGELFF
TRBV11-1	few	19	TRBJ2-4	CASSFSPGHQMLAKNIQYF
TRBV20-1	few	13	TRBJ1-1	CSAEGGFDTEAFF
TRBV6-1	NA	14	TRBJ2-5	CASKTTGFSETQYF
TRBV7-2	NA	13	TRBJ2-2	CASSLAFTGELFF
TRBV7-2	NA	14	TRBJ1-6	CASSRDGGISPLHF
TRBV15	few	16	TRBJ1-5	CATSRHTGRGNQPQHF
TRBV24-1	NA	11	TRBJ2-2	CATRSTGELFF
TRBV27	few	15	TRBJ2-4	CASGMSDRHKNIQYF
TRBV12-3/TRBV12-4	NA	14	TRBJ2-3	CASSLGGSAYTQYF
TRBV20-1	once	12	TRBJ2-5	CSANRPRETQYF
TRBV4-3	NA	13	TRBJ2-1	CASSQRPSNEQFF
TRBV18	NA	17	TRBJ2-6	CASSPRQGPSGANVLTF
TRBV27	NA	14	TRBJ2-1	CASSLGGLINEQFF
TRBV10-3	NA	14	TRBJ2-2	CATRTVTDTGELFF
TRBV5-1	NA	14	TRBJ1-1	CASSPGQGVEEAFF
TRBV5-1	NA	15	TRBJ2-5	CASSLWGTGSETQYF
TRBV4-2	many	14	TRBJ1-5	CASSQESGSQPQHF
TRBV13	few	18	TRBJ2-1	CASSRGLAGGRTYNEQFF
TRBV28	NA	11	TRBJ1-4	CASSGFEKLFF
TRBV6-6	NA	13	TRBJ1-1	CASSNRGGTEAFF
TRBV20-1	NA	13	TRBJ1-5	CSASRGYDLPQHF
TRBV12-3/TRBV12-4	many	13	TRBJ2-7	CASSGTAIYEQYF
TRBV4-1	few	15	TRBJ1-4	CASSQGQGINEKLFF
TRBV15	few	15	TRBJ1-6	CATSRDRAYNSPLHF
TRBV4-2	NA	12	TRBJ2-7	CASSQDQYEQYF
TRBV4-1	NA	15	TRBJ2-5	CASRGYRGRGETQYF
TRBV3-1	few	11	TRBJ2-1	CASSQGGMGFF
TRBV10-3	NA	12	TRBJ1-1	CAISEVGTEAFF
TRBV5-8	NA	16	TRBJ2-6	CASSLAQISGANVLTF
TRBV20-1	few	18	TRBJ2-3	CSARGGAGRVPHTDTQYF
TRBV10-3	NA	14	TRBJ2-7	CAISSSDGSYEQYF
TRBV5-1	NA	15	TRBJ2-3	CASIQQGTGGGTQYF
TRBV15	few	14	TRBJ2-3	CATSRKGFTDTQYF
TRBV10-3	few	14	TRBJ2-5	CAISEDRARETQYF
TRBV15	few	15	TRBJ2-3	CATSQGLAGTDTQYF
TRBV25-1	NA	13	TRBJ1-1	CASTPPWGTEAFF
TRBV6-2/TRBV6-3	few	12	TRBJ2-7	CASGDRVPEQYF
TRBV7-6	few	16	TRBJ1-1	CASSLFAGVLNTEAFF
TRBV18	NA	15	TRBJ2-2	CASSPQNRGTGELFF
TRBV29-1	NA	14	TRBJ2-3	CSVRWGSRTDTQYF
TRBV11-2	NA	15	TRBJ2-7	CASSLSGDGTYEQYF
TRBV20-1	few	16	TRBJ2-3	CSLTSAKPRWTDTQYF
TRBV7-9	NA	11	TRBJ1-1	CASLSAIEAFF